The 27 T cell receptor beta chains reported below all come from one sample, sequenced in a study of long-term antiretroviral therapy in people with HIV (dated by TCRdb to between 2021 and 2022). The immunoSEQ hsTCRB v3.0 assay was used at survey level resolution to sequence the TRB variable region. Sourced from immuneACCESS, this table was stored by TCRdb with only in-frame sequences that have V and J called. A share of the clones is absent; for the studies checked, an unresolved V gene accounts for under half, and the remainder has no known explanation. Across this sample there are around 40,000 clones, with over 90% seen only once. The top ten clonotypes cover 3% to 4.5% of the sample. Here the sequenced sample was unsorted PBMCs, taken 4.1 years after starting antiretroviral therapy. The origin of the receptors is a woman aged 45-59 years with HIV.

The rearrangement links TRBV9 to TRBJ2-7, with D unclear. This CDR3 is built from 16 residues. Per germline, CDR1 SGDLS and CDR2 YYNGEE. V was shortened by 3 bases and J by 2 bases, with 18 bases between the two germline ends. The CDR3 DNA follows: TGTGCCAGCAGCGCCTTTAATCTAAGGGTCGCCTACGAGCAGTACTTC. The encoded protein is CASSAFNLRVAYEQYF.

J is TRBJ1-5 and V is TRBV6-1; maybe TRBD1 (6 bases). Per germline, CDR1 MNHNS and CDR2 SASEGT. The CDR3 has 15 residues. The V gene lost 7 bases and the J gene lost 1 base, with 14 bases spanning the gap. As DNA, the CDR3 is TGTGCCAGCATTAACAGGGTATTAAGCAATCAGCCCCAGCATTTT. As protein: CASINRVLSNQPQHF.

This clone has a single count. The V call is TRBV6-5, the J call TRBJ2-7; possible D gene TRBD2, 6 bases. Germline CDR1 MNHEY, CDR2 SVGAGI. The length of the CDR3 is 14 residues. V gave up 0 bases and J gave up 2 bases, with 8 bases separating them. This CDR3 reads CASSYSGLAYEQYF. As DNA, the CDR3 is TGTGCCAGCAGTTACTCGGGACTGGCCTACGAGCAGTACTTC.

The V and J genes are TRBV29-1 and TRBJ2-3; no definite D call. Germline CDR1 and CDR2: SQVTM and ANQGSEA. The CDR3 is 13 residues long. Trimming removed 1 base at V and 0 bases at J, with 5 bases between. Here the CDR3 reads CSVEGESTDTQYF. The CDR3 DNA follows: TGCAGCGTTGAAGGAGAAAGCACAGATACGCAGTATTTT.

The chain couples TRBV11-1 to TRBJ1-1; tentative D call: TRBD1 (6 bases). This CDR3 region has 13 residues. The germline gives CDR1 SGHAT, CDR2 FQDESV (reference sequence). CDR3 DNA sequence: TGTGCTACGTATCCGGGGGGCAGAACTGAAGCTTTCTTT. Translating gives CATYPGGRTEAFF. The full variable domain, in which reference TRBV11-1 and TRBJ1-1 provide the parts outside the CDR3, is EAEVAQSPRYKITEKSQAVAFWCDPISGHATLYWYRQILGQGPELLVQFQDESVVDDSQLPKDRFSAERLKGVDSTLKIQPAELGDSAMYLCATYPGGRTEAFFGQGTRLTVV.

The chain employs TRBV7-9 and TRBJ2-6; the D gene is possibly TRBD2 (6 bases). Trimming cost V 6 bases and J 2 bases, with 11 bases left between them. The germline V gene encodes CDR1 SEHNR and CDR2 FQNEAQ (reference sequence). The CDR3 is 15 residues long. As DNA, the CDR3 is TGTGCCAGCAGTAGGCCGGGGGCTGGGGCCAACGTCCTGACTTTC. Translation gives CASSRPGAGANVLTF.

This clone is a singleton in its sample. The chain carries TRBV7-8 and TRBJ1-5; D is uncertain. The CDR3 consists of 13 residues. Trimming left V 4 bases short and J 4 bases short, with 8 bases between. From germline, CDR1 is SGHVS and CDR2 FQNEAQ. The CDR3 DNA sequence: TGTGCCAGCAGCTGGGGAAAGAATCAGCCCCAGCATTTT. The encoded protein is CASSWGKNQPQHF.

The chain is built from TRBV7-6 and TRBJ2-1; TRBD2 aligns across 11 bases. Germline assignment: CDR1 SGHVS and CDR2 FNYEAQ. This CDR3 comprises 17 residues. The ends lost 7 bases at V and 0 bases at J; junction bases unmatched: 8. In DNA form, the CDR3 reads TGTGCCAGCACCCCGGGGCTAGCGGGGGGCTCCTACAATGAGCAGTTCTTC. Its protein is CASTPGLAGGSYNEQFF.

This chain links TRBV7-2 with TRBJ2-1; 7 bases match TRBD2. The CDR3 consists of 15 residues. The V and J ends lost 8 bases and 0 bases, in that order; junction bases with no gene match: 7. Germline V gene lookup returns CDR1 SGHTA and CDR2 FQGNSA. Here the CDR3 reads CASGEAGSSYNEQFF. DNA for the CDR3: TGTGCCAGCGGGGAAGCGGGGAGCTCCTACAATGAGCAGTTCTTC.

In DNA form, the CDR3 reads TGTGCCAGCAGTGACGGGGACAGACGAGCCTACGAGCAGTACTTC. Its translation: CASSDGDRRAYEQYF. The V call is TRBV2, the J call TRBJ2-7; 7 nucleotides agree with TRBD1. CDR3 length: 15 amino acids. Germline CDR1 reads SNHLY; CDR2 reads FYNNEI. Trimming at V came to 3 bases and at J to 2 bases, leaving 7 bases not matched to a gene.

This chain connects TRBV11-2 to TRBJ2-3, with 8 nucleotides matching TRBD1. Germline V lookup: CDR1 SGHAT, CDR2 FQNNGV. V dropped 0 bases and J dropped 2; count of bases not matched to a gene: 7. The CDR3 spans 17 residues. The CDR3 loop is CASSLDQGASLTDTQYF. The CDR3 region has the DNA TGTGCCAGCAGCTTAGATCAGGGGGCGTCGCTCACAGATACGCAGTATTTT.

This rearrangement joins TRBV6-6 to TRBJ2-5; 10 bases agree with TRBD1. The J call is doubtful: the DNA matches TRBJ2-7 better. The CDR3 consists of 15 residues. Germline values: CDR1 MNHNY, CDR2 SVGAGI (reference sequence). CDR3 sequence: CASSIETGGLYEQYF. CDR3 sequence (DNA): TGTGCCAGCAGTATAGAGACAGGGGGCCTTTACGAGCAGTACTTC.

This chain links TRBV5-4 with TRBJ2-3; tentatively, D is TRBD2 (5 bases). Trimming pared 5 bases from V and 4 bases from J, leaving 17 bases between. Looked up from germline, CDR1 is SGHNT and CDR2 is YYREEE (reference sequence). This CDR3 is 15 amino acids long. The CDR3 loop reads CASRRRTGNPDTQYF. CDR3 bases: TGTGCCAGCAGACGTCGGACCGGGAACCCAGATACGCAGTATTTT.

This clone appeared a single time. V gene TRBV19 combines with J gene TRBJ2-3, with 10 nucleotides matching TRBD2. The germline V gene encodes CDR1 LNHDA and CDR2 SQIVND (reference sequence). This CDR3 region has 14 residues. Unmatched junction bases numbered 4, after V lost 5 bases and J lost 5 bases. CDR3 loop: CASSQGLAIDTQYF. CDR3 nucleotide sequence: TGTGCCAGTAGTCAGGGACTAGCGATAGATACGCAGTATTTT.

This clone was seen once. The rearrangement links TRBV7-3 to TRBJ2-5, with D perhaps TRBD1 (5 bases). Trimming removed 2 bases at V and 4 bases at J, with 14 bases between. This CDR3 comprises 15 residues. The germline V gene has CDR1 SGHTA and CDR2 FQGTGA. CDR3 protein: CASSLLGSQGETQYF. The CDR3, as DNA: TGTGCCAGCAGCTTACTCGGGTCCCAGGGAGAGACCCAGTACTTC.

The chain has TRBV5-1 and TRBJ1-1, with D uncertain. Between the trimmed V and J ends, which lost 0 bases and 1 base, there was a span of 10 bases. The CDR3 loop spans 15 amino acids. CDR1 SGHRS and CDR2 YFSETQ come from the germline V gene. CDR3 in amino acids: CASSLVAGPNTEAFF. The CDR3 DNA reads as TGCGCCAGCAGCTTGGTGGCAGGACCGAACACTGAAGCTTTCTTT.

This clone came up once. The J gene is TRBJ2-7, the V gene TRBV4-2; no firm D call. Germline CDR1 and CDR2: LGHNA and YNFKEQ. Trimming shortened V by 0 bases and J by 0 bases, and 6 bases separated the two germline ends. This CDR3 has 14 residues. As DNA, the CDR3 is TGTGCCAGCAGCCAAGAGGTGGACTCCTACGAGCAGTACTTC. Translated, it gives CASSQEVDSYEQYF.

V usage is TRBV5-1 and J usage is TRBJ1-1, with 12 bases matching TRBD1. CDR1 and CDR2 from the germline V gene are SGHRS and YFSETQ. The V gene end was trimmed by 5 bases and the J gene end by 5 bases; junction bases not matched to a gene: 7. The CDR3 is 15 amino acids. The CDR3 DNA follows: TGCGCCAGCAGTTCATTGGGACAGGGGGCGACTGAAGCTTTCTTT. It yields the protein CASSSLGQGATEAFF.

The CDR3: CASSLTGGRRANQPQHF. CDR3 nucleotides: TGTGCCAGCAGCTTGACGGGGGGACGGCGAGCTAATCAGCCCCAGCATTTT. V usage is TRBV7-3 and J usage is TRBJ1-5, with a weak D call TRBD1 (5 bases). The germline CDR1 and CDR2 sequences are SGHTA and FQGTGA. The V end lost 3 bases, the J end lost 4 bases, and 19 bases lay between the germline ends. This CDR3 spans 17 amino acids. Based on the CDR3 plus reference TRBV7-3 and TRBJ1-5, the full variable domain is GAGVSQTPSNKVTEKGKYVELRCDPISGHTALYWYRQSLGQGPEFLIYFQGTGAADDSGLPNDRFFAVRPEGSVSTLKIQRTERGDSAVYLCASSLTGGRRANQPQHFGDGTRLSIL.

This rearrangement joins TRBV11-2 to TRBJ2-1; D uncertain. CDR1 is SGHAT, CDR2 FQNNGV, per germline. V lost 0 bases, J lost 0 bases, and 6 bases lay in between. CDR3 length: 15 residues. This CDR3 is CASSLDLGSYNEQFF. Here the CDR3 DNA reads TGTGCCAGCAGCTTAGATTTGGGCTCCTACAATGAGCAGTTCTTC.

The gene calls are TRBV7-2 and TRBJ2-3; TRBD1 is a possible D gene (6 bases). The CDR3 is 15 residues long. The V end lost 1 base, the J end lost 0 bases, and 8 bases lay between the germline ends. From germline, CDR1 is SGHTA and CDR2 FQGNSA. CDR3 nucleotide sequence: TGTGCCAGCAGCTTAGTTCAGGGGAGCACAGATACGCAGTATTTT. Its protein product is CASSLVQGSTDTQYF. Together with reference TRBV7-2 and TRBJ2-3, the CDR3 gives the full variable domain: GAGVSQSPSNKVTEKGKDVELRCDPISGHTALYWYRQSLGQGLEFLIYFQGNSAPDKSGLPSDRFSAERTGGSVSTLTIQRTQQEDSAVYLCASSLVQGSTDTQYFGPGTRLTVL.

The chain employs TRBV29-1 and TRBJ1-3, with D unclear. V was trimmed by 4 bases and J by 0 bases, leaving 10 bases between them. From germline, CDR1 is SQVTM and CDR2 ANQGSEA. The CDR3 is made up of 14 amino acids. Here the CDR3 DNA reads TGCAGCGTTGCGCAGGAGTTCTCTGGAAACACCATATATTTT. Translated, it gives CSVAQEFSGNTIYF.

This chain links TRBV13 with TRBJ2-3; no firm D call. Trimming cost V 5 bases and J 2 bases, with 17 bases left between them. Germline values: CDR1 PRHDT, CDR2 FYEKMQ (reference sequence). The CDR3 runs to 16 residues. The CDR3 sequence: CASSQQILTYTDTQYF. The CDR3 nucleotides read TGTGCCAGCAGCCAACAAATCCTGACCTACACAGATACGCAGTATTTT. Filled out from reference TRBV13 and TRBJ2-3, the complete variable domain reads AAGVIQSPRHLIKEKRETATLKCYPIPRHDTVYWYQQGPGQDPQFLISFYEKMQSDKGSIPDRFSAQQFSDYHSELNMSSLELGDSALYFCASSQQILTYTDTQYFGPGTRLTVL.

This rearrangement joins TRBV19 to TRBJ1-5; D might be TRBD1 (6 bases). CDR3 size: 16 residues. V was trimmed by 7 bases and J by 3 bases, leaving 19 bases between them. Per germline, CDR1 LNHDA and CDR2 SQIVND (reference sequence). CDR3: CASNPRGAVNNQPQHF. The CDR3 DNA reads as TGTGCCAGTAACCCACGGGGGGCTGTCAACAATCAGCCCCAGCATTTT.

This clone came up a few times. The CDR3 reads CASSSSGIRNEQYF. The CDR3, as DNA: TGTGCCAGCAGCTCATCAGGGATTAGGAACGAGCAGTACTTC. The chain has TRBV7-9 and TRBJ2-7, with a possible D match to TRBD1 (5 bases). Germline CDR1 and CDR2: SEHNR and FQNEAQ (reference sequence). V lost 4 bases and J lost 5, with 15 bases in between. This CDR3 is 14 amino acids long.

The chain links TRBV5-6 to TRBJ2-2; 7 bases are a match to TRBD1. V shed 5 bases, J shed 3 bases, and the junction held 7 bases outside the gene matches. The germline V gene has CDR1 SGHDT and CDR2 YYEEEE. There are 15 residues in the CDR3. In nucleotides, the CDR3 is TGTGCCAGCAGAACCACAGGGGTTCACACCGGGGAGCTGTTTTTT. It specifies CASRTTGVHTGELFF. Drawing the rest from reference TRBV5-6 and TRBJ2-2, the complete variable domain is DAGVTQSPTHLIKTRGQQVTLRCSPKSGHDTVSWYQQALGQGPQFIFQYYEEEERQRGNFPDRFSGHQFPNYSSELNVNALLLGDSALYLCASRTTGVHTGELFFGEGSRLTVL.

The chain joins TRBV5-8 to TRBJ2-5; the D is unclear. The CDR3 runs to 15 residues. From germline, CDR1 is SGHTS and CDR2 YDEGEE. V lost 0 bases and J 2 bases, leaving 11 bases between the germline ends. CDR3 DNA: TGTGCCAGCAGCTTGGTCGTTGCAGAACAAGAGACCCAGTACTTC. Protein: CASSLVVAEQETQYF.